The clone carrying this TCR beta chain has a handful of counts. The antigen is unknown. TCR beta cDNA libraries had unique molecular identifiers. In TCRdb, the PCR reads were re-called with MiXCR into one record per CDR3 protein. This table holds about 540,000 distinct CDR3 sequences, around 36% found once. This entry comes from a study of post-analysis software for immune sequencing data. With 6 bases removed from V and 4 bases from J, the gap between germline ends came to 17 bases. This CDR3 comprises 15 residues. Study outcomes and limitations: The study found significantly lower normalized Chao1 diversity in multiple sclerosis patients than in controls. Higher frequency in patients than in controls was seen for about five TRBV segments, with TRBV5-6, TRBV5-1 and TRBV20-1 among them.

The TCR comes from a girl aged 2 to 17 with multiple sclerosis. Material for sequencing was blood. V gene TRBV23-1 combines with J gene TRBJ2-3, with a possible D match to TRBD2 (7 bases). TRBV23-1 is an ORF for which the function is uncertain. The CDR3 sequence is CASREIGGGSDTQYF. As DNA, the CDR3 is TGCGCCAGCAGAGAGATAGGGGGGGGATCAGATACGCAGTATTTT.